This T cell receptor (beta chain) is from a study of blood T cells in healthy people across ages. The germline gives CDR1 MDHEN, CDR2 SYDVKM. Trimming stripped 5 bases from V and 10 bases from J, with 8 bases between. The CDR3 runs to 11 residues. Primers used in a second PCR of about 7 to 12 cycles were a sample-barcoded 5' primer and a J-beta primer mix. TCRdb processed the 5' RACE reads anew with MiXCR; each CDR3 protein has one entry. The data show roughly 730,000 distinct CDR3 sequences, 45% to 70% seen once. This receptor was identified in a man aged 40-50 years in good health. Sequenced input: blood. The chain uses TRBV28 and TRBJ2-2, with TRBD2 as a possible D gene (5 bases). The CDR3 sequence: CASSRGLELFF. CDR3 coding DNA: TGTGCCAGCAGTCGCGGGCTGGAGCTGTTTTTT.